One T cell receptor (beta chain) is described in this entry. Its specificity is unknown. The final CDR3 position lacks the conserved phenylalanine or tryptophan, pointing to a likely read error. Using its own MiXCR run on the multiplex PCR reads, TCRdb lists one record per CDR3 protein. The top ten hold about 2.5% of the sample, which has 130,000 or so distinct CDR3 sequences, about 30% seen once. The data belong to a study of breast tumors, draining lymph nodes, adjacent tissues. V lost 1 base and J lost 8, with 11 bases in between. There are 12 residues in the CDR3. Germline values: CDR1 SQVTM, CDR2 ANQGSEA. The study's findings and limits: The data were judged consistent with most tumor T cells coming from lymph node and expanding in tumor. The lymph node origin of tumor T cells was framed as consistent with a hypothesis, not demonstrated. Compared with basal-like, luminal-like tumors shared significantly more repertoire with nontumor tissue.

Axillary draining lymph nodes of breast cancer patients supplied the node samples. The sequenced material came from axillary lymph node tissue. This receptor was identified in a female donor with breast cancer. Some clones in this sample may be carry-over from other donors' samples. This chain joins TRBV29-1 and TRBJ1-1; D possibly corresponds to TRBD1 (5 bases). CDR3 sequence reads: CSVEGQTSEAFL. The CDR3 coding sequence is TGCAGCGTTGAAGGACAGACCTCCGAAGCTTTCCTT.